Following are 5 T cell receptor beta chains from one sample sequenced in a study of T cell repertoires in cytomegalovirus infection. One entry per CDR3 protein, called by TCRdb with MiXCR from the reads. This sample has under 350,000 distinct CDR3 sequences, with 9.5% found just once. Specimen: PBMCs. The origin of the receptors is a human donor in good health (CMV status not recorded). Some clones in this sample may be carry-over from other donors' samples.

The CDR3 DNA reads TGTGCCACCAGCGTGGGGGCCCCGGGGGATCAGCCCCAGCATTTT. This translates into CATSVGAPGDQPQHF. J is TRBJ1-5 and V is TRBV15; D may be TRBD1 (6 bases). The V gene lost 5 bases and the J gene lost 5 bases, with 16 bases spanning the gap. This CDR3 has 15 residues. Germline V gene data show CDR1 as LNHNV and CDR2 as YYDKDF (reference sequence). Full variable domain (rest looked up from reference TRBV15 and TRBJ1-5): DAMVIQNPRYQVTQFGKPVTLSCSQTLNHNVMYWYQQKSSQAPKLLFHYYDKDFNNEADTPDNFQSRRPNTSFCFLDIRSPGLGDTAMYLCATSVGAPGDQPQHFGDGTRLSIL.

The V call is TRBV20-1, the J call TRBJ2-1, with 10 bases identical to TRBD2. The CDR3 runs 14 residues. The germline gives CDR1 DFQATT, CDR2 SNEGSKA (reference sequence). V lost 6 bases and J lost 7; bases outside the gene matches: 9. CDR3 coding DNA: TGCAGTGCCACCGGGACTAGCGTCGGGAATGAGCAGTTCTTC. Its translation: CSATGTSVGNEQFF.

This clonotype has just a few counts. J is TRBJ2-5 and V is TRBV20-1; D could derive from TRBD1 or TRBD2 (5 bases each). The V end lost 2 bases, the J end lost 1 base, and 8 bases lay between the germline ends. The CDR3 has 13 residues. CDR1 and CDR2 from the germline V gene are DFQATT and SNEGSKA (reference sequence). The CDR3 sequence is CSARQGPQETQYF. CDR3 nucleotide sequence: TGCAGTGCTAGACAGGGACCCCAAGAGACCCAGTACTTC.

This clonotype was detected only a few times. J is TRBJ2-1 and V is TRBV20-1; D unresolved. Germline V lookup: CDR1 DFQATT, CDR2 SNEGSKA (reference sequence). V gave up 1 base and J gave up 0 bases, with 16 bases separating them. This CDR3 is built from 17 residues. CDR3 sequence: CSARAYGSRSSYNEQFF. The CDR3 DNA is TGCAGTGCTAGAGCGTACGGGTCTAGGAGCTCCTACAATGAGCAGTTCTTC.

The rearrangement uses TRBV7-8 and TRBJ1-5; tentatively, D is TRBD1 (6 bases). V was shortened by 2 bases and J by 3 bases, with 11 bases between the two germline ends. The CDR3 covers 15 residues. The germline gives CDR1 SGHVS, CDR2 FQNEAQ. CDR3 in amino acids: CASSLNSGANQPQHF. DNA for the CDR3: TGTGCCAGCAGCTTAAACTCGGGGGCCAATCAGCCCCAGCATTTT.